This T cell receptor (beta chain) appears in the sequencing data of a study of shared T cell receptors in the human thymus (dated by TCRdb to the early 2020s). As for the study more broadly: The study investigated the way shared, self-reactive T-cell receptor alpha chains are produced in the human thymus.

Compared with germline, V lacks 0 bases and J lacks 2 bases; bases without a gene match: 2. Reading from cysteine to phenylalanine, the CDR3 counts 16 amino acids. The only DNA kept is the CDR3, 48 bases in frame from the first base. The germline V gene yields MNHEY for CDR1 and SVGAGI for CDR2. Preparation of the library involved the immunoSEQ multiplex PCR assay. As stored in TCRdb, this immuneACCESS dataset retains in-frame rearrangements with V and J assigned. A fraction of the clones does not appear; measured against another copy, unresolved V genes explain less than half of the discrepancy, and the remainder lacks a known reason. The sample yields around 730,000 clones; 80% to 90% were counted once. The ten largest make up roughly 0.01% of the sample. About this clone itself: No antigen is known for it. One base away there is no much larger clone; base qualities are not given.

The sample was also linked to a second study, of human thymus T cells. Taken from the second paper: In Finland, the donors were immunologically healthy infants who were having open corrective cardiac surgery for congenital heart defects. Thymus tissue was obtained as surgical resects removed during corrective cardiac surgery. Both the thymic and the peripheral blood repertoires appeared to show biased V and J gene segment usage. According to the related research, thymic TCR repertoires were highly overlapping among unrelated individuals. The study used under 10 infant thymus samples plus four related peripheral blood samples to characterize TCR alpha and beta repertoires. Donor ages ranging from roughly 6 to 250 days were recorded, and roughly six male and a couple of female infants were included in the cohort. Thymocytes were mechanically released from the tissue and were stored as pellets of 10-30 million cells at -70 degrees C. A QIAsymphony instrument was used to extract genomic DNA from frozen cell pellets. The immunoSEQ multiplex PCR assay was used to amplify the TCRB and TCRAD loci from a standardized quantity of quality-controlled genomic DNA. Amplicons spanned the V(D)J region at a length sufficient to cover the CDR3 and identify V and J genes. Through the commercial immunoSEQ service, the amplicons were sequenced on an Illumina platform. Corrections for primer bias and sequencing errors followed previously described methods, while TCRAD and TCRB definitions were based on the IMGT database. The repertoires were analysed using immunoSEQ Analyzer 3.0 and VDJTools for basic statistics, V/J segment usage, diversity estimates, rarefaction and pairwise overlap. Diversity was estimated with Chao1, ChaoE, Efron-Thisted, Shannon and inverse Simpson indices, and also on datasets down-sampled to the smallest sample. For repertoire overlap, CDR3 nucleotide sequence, V gene and J gene had to match strictly, and clustering was done by Jaccard-based multidimensional scaling. On average, roughly 740,000 unique TCRB clonotypes were obtained from thymus samples, compared with 65,000 to 90,000 from blood samples.

The sequencing input was thymocytes. The rearranged segments are TRBV6-5 and TRBJ2-3, with TRBD2 identical over 10 junction bases. The sequence came from a girl under two years old with a congenital heart defect. Donor details come from another sample of the same person, matched by shared clones. The sequenced DNA: TGTGCCAGCAGTTACTCACTAGCGGGGAACACAGATACGCAGTATTTT. Its protein reads: CASSYSLAGNTDTQYF.